This T cell receptor (beta chain) originates from a study of T-cell memory formation after mild COVID-19. Study conclusions and caveats: The pre-infection memory compartment contained some responding clones, suggesting cross-reactive memory joined.

Remarks on this clonotype: Antigen unknown.

CDR3 length: 11 amino acids. Trimming cost V 5 bases and J 5 bases, with 4 bases left between them. Germline V gene data show CDR1 as SGHVS and CDR2 as FNYEAQ. TCRdb re-called the 5' RACE reads through MiXCR, storing one row per CDR3 protein. The sample has roughly 240,000 distinct CDR3 sequences; 15% to 20% are singletons. The material sequenced was PBMCs or a T cell subset sorted from them (not recorded which). The chain couples TRBV7-6 to TRBJ1-5; D call uncertain. This TCR was sampled from a man between 18 and 29 years old who had mild COVID-19 (a few samples of this study predate the infection). Cell type and time point are not known. The CDR3 DNA sequence: TGTGCCAGCAGCCTAGATCAGCCCCAGCATTTT. Protein: CASSLDQPQHF.